This passage covers 16 T cell receptor beta chains from one sample sequenced in a study of blood T cells in healthy people across ages. It was with a sample-barcoded 5' primer and a J-beta primer mix that a second PCR of roughly 6 to 11 cycles was run. TCRdb fed the 5' RACE reads into MiXCR, producing one record per CDR3 protein. The table shows hundreds of thousands of distinct CDR3 sequences, with approximately 50% occurring only once. What was sequenced was blood. The receptors come from a woman aged 60-75 years in good health.

This rearrangement joins TRBV29-1 to TRBJ2-5; 8 bases are shared with TRBD1. Germline CDR1 SQVTM, CDR2 ANQGSEA. The CDR3 consists of 15 residues. V lost 3 bases, J lost 1 base, and 7 bases stayed unmatched. The CDR3 DNA reads TGCAGCGTTGAGCGGGACAGGAGGATCCAAGAGACCCAGTACTTC. Its translation is CSVERDRRIQETQYF.

This chain connects TRBV2 to TRBJ1-2; D is possibly TRBD1 (6 bases). Trimming stripped 5 bases from V and 2 bases from J, with 9 bases between. The V gene's germline CDR1 is SNHLY and CDR2 FYNNEI. The CDR3 totals 13 residues. The CDR3 region is CASSRDINYGYTF. The CDR3 DNA sequence: TGTGCCAGCAGTAGGGACATCAACTATGGCTACACCTTC.

This clonotype turned up a few times. The rearrangement uses TRBV20-1 and TRBJ2-7, with TRBD1 matching over 9 bases. The tail of the sequence fits TRBJ2-5 better, so the J call may be wrong. The CDR3 consists of 13 residues. In germline, CDR1 is DFQATT, CDR2 SNEGSKA (reference sequence). The CDR3 spells CSAFTDRGETQYF. The CDR3 region has the DNA TGCAGTGCTTTCACGGACAGGGGTGAGACCCAGTACTTC.

This clonotype came up a few times. V and J are TRBV18 and TRBJ2-7, with D possibly TRBD1 on 6 matching bases. Germline V gene lookup returns CDR1 KGHSH and CDR2 LQKENI. With 5 bases removed from V and 2 bases from J, the gap between germline ends came to 13 bases. This CDR3 comprises 14 residues. CDR3: CASSAETGPYEQYF. For the CDR3, the DNA is TGTGCCAGCTCAGCAGAGACAGGCCCCTACGAGCAGTACTTC.

The rearrangement joins TRBV29-1 to TRBJ1-2; D possibly corresponds to TRBD1 (5 bases). Germline V gene data show CDR1 as SQVTM and CDR2 as ANQGSEA. The germline V and J ends were trimmed by 5 bases and 4 bases, with 20 bases remaining between them. The CDR3 extends over 15 amino acids. This CDR3 reads CSVPNSYRLRYGYTF. The CDR3, as DNA: TGCAGCGTTCCGAACTCGTACAGGCTCCGCTATGGCTACACCTTC.

This clonotype was recorded many times. The J gene is TRBJ2-7, the V gene TRBV28; D call uncertain. The ends were cut back, 5 bases at V and 4 bases at J, with 12 bases in the middle. The CDR3 sequence is 13 residues long. Germline CDR1 reads MDHEN; CDR2 reads SYDVKM. The CDR3: CASSLVAPYEQYF. The CDR3, as DNA: TGTGCCAGCAGTCTAGTGGCTCCGTACGAGCAGTACTTC.

This clonotype was detected a few times. The J gene is TRBJ2-7, the V gene TRBV10-3; tentative D call: TRBD1 (5 bases). From germline, CDR1 is ENHRY and CDR2 SYGVKD. There are 12 residues in the CDR3. Trimming took off 10 bases at V and 2 bases at J, with 12 bases between the two ends. The CDR3 protein is CATSDKAYEQYF. The CDR3 DNA sequence: TGTGCCACCTCGGACAAAGCCTACGAGCAGTACTTC.

This clonotype was detected a few times. The chain carries TRBV12-3 or TRBV12-4 and TRBJ2-7; 7 bases line up with TRBD2. V trimming: 3 bases; J trimming: 2 bases; junction bases outside the gene matches: 7. The CDR3 consists of 15 residues. This CDR3 reads CASSFPPAGTYEQYF. CDR3 sequence (DNA): TGTGCCAGCAGTTTCCCTCCAGCGGGAACCTACGAGCAGTACTTC.

This chain links TRBV6-6 with TRBJ2-5; D may be TRBD1 (6 bases). V lost 4 bases and J lost 1, with 16 bases in between. In germline, CDR1 is MNHNY, CDR2 SVGAGI (reference sequence). There are 16 residues in the CDR3. The CDR3 sequence: CASSFHTQDSQETQYF. DNA of the CDR3: TGTGCCAGCAGTTTCCACACACAGGACAGCCAAGAGACCCAGTACTTC.

This chain links TRBV30 with TRBJ2-6; TRBD1 aligns across 8 bases. Germline loops: CDR1 GTSNPN, CDR2 SVGIG (reference sequence). CDR3 size: 18 residues. Trimming at V came to 4 bases and at J to 0 bases, leaving 11 bases not matched to a gene. CDR3 region: CAWTKGQEYYSGANVLTF. CDR3 sequence (DNA): TGTGCCTGGACAAAGGGACAGGAATATTACTCTGGGGCCAACGTCCTGACTTTC.

J is TRBJ2-2 and V is TRBV4-3, with 9 positions matching TRBD2. CDR1 and CDR2 (germline): LGHNA, YSLEER. V was clipped by 1 base and J by 6 bases; unmatched bases: 12. CDR3 length equals 18 residues. CDR3 region: CASSQGGSGSGVSGELFF. The CDR3 DNA reads as TGCGCCAGCAGCCAAGGGGGTAGCGGGAGTGGAGTGTCCGGGGAGCTGTTTTTT.

The chain is built from TRBV7-9 and TRBJ1-5; weak D call: TRBD1 (6 bases). The CDR3 has 15 amino acids. V lost 0 bases and J 5 bases, leaving 11 bases between the germline ends. Germline CDR1 is SEHNR and CDR2 is FQNEAQ (reference sequence). The CDR3 loop reads CASSLAGTGHQPQHF. In nucleotides, the CDR3 is TGTGCCAGCAGCTTAGCGGGTACAGGGCATCAGCCCCAGCATTTT.

This clonotype came up a few times. The J gene is TRBJ2-5, the V gene TRBV7-2; 7 bases are a match to TRBD2. After removal of 4 bases from V and 6 bases from J, the junction contained 5 bases not matched to a gene. The CDR3 runs to 13 residues. Germline V gives CDR1 SGHTA, CDR2 FQGNSA. This chain's CDR3 is CASSSLREKTQYF. CDR3 DNA sequence: TGTGCCAGCAGCTCTTTGCGGGAGAAGACCCAGTACTTC.

The V call is TRBV7-2, the J call TRBJ2-5, with 9 positions matching TRBD2. The J call is doubtful: the DNA matches TRBJ2-7 better. Per the germline V gene, CDR1 is SGHTA and CDR2 is FQGNSA. This CDR3 has 15 amino acids. DNA of the CDR3: TGTGCCAGCAGCCCCGGAGCGGGAGGAAGCTACGAGCAGTACTTC. Translation: CASSPGAGGSYEQYF.

V and J are TRBV12-3 or TRBV12-4 and TRBJ2-1; D tentatively fits TRBD1 or TRBD2 (5 bases each). The J call is in doubt because the DNA end fits TRBJ2-7 better. The CDR3 runs to 14 residues. The CDR3 loop reads CASRTSGTTHEQYF. CDR3 nucleotides: TGTGCCAGCAGGACCTCCGGGACCACCCACGAGCAGTACTTC.

Written as DNA, the CDR3 is TGTGCCAGCAGCCATTCCGACAGGGACAATGAGCAGTTCTTC. Its translation is CASSHSDRDNEQFF. The J gene is TRBJ2-1, the V gene TRBV4-2; 7 nucleotides align to TRBD1. From germline, CDR1 is LGHNA and CDR2 YNFKEQ. Unmatched junction bases numbered 4, after V lost 3 bases and J lost 5 bases. This CDR3 spans 14 amino acids.